This T cell receptor (beta chain) was recorded in a study of blood T cell repertoires in COVID-19. Study at large: The samples span acute and convalescent COVID-19 from the United States, Italy and Spain. T cells, B-cell-depleted T cells, or PBMCs supplied cDNA or gDNA.

The CDR3 is 15 amino acids. CDR1 and CDR2 (germline): SGHKS, YYEKEE (reference sequence). The germline V and J ends were trimmed by 2 bases and 8 bases, with 19 bases remaining between them. Assay used: immunoSEQ multiplex PCR; TCRdb lists only in-frame clones, some missing. The data hold approximately 280,000 clones, with roughly 80% observed a single time. Participants spanned ages roughly 18 to 95 years and resided in 20 to 30 US areas. A PCR-confirmed or clinician-diagnosed COVID-19 case had contacted exposed participants within 2 weeks of entry. Sequenced: PBMCs or T cells enriched from blood (not recorded which). The chain is built from TRBV5-5 and TRBJ1-1; D uncertain. The TCR sequence derives from a man aged 35-49 years who had been exposed to COVID-19. The CDR3 DNA follows: TGTGCCAGCAGCTTTTCCGGTTTAGTAAGTACCGAAGCTTTCTTT. Translated: CASSFSGLVSTEAFF. The full variable domain, its missing parts supplied by reference TRBV5-5 and TRBJ1-1, is DAGVTQSPTHLIKTRGQQVTLRCSPISGHKSVSWYQQVLGQGPQFIFQYYEKEERGRGNFPDRFSARQFPNYSSELNVNALLLGDSALYLCASSFSGLVSTEAFFGQGTRLTVV.